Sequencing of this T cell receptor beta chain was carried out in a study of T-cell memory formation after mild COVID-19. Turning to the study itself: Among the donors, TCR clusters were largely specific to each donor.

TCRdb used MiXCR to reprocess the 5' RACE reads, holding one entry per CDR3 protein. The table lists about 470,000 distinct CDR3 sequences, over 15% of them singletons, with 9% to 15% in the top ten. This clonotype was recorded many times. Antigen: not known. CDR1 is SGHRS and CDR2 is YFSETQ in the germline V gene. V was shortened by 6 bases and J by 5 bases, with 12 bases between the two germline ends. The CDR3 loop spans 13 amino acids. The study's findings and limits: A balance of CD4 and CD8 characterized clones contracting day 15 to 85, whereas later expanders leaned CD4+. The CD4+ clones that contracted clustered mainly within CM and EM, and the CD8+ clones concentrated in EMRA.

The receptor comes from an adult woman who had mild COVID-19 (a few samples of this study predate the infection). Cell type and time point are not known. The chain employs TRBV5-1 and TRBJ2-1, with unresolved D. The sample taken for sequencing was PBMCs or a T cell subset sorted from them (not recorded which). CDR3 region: CASTFWGNNEQFF. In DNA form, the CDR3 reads TGCGCCAGCACCTTCTGGGGAAACAATGAGCAGTTCTTC.